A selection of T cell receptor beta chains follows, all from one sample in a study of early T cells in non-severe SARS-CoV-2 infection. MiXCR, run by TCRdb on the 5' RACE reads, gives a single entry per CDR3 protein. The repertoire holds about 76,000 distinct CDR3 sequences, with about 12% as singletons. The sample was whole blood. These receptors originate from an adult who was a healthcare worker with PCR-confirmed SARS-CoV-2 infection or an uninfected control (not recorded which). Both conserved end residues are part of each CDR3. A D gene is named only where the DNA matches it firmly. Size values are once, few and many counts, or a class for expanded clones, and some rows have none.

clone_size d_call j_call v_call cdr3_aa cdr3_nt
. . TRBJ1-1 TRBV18 CASSPTENTEAFF TGTGCCAGCTCACCCACAGAGAACACTGAAGCTTTCTTT
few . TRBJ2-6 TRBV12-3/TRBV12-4 CASSFLWSGRSGANVLTF TGTGCCAGCAGTTTCCTGTGGTCAGGCCGCTCTGGGGCCAACGTCCTGACTTTC
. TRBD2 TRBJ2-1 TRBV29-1 CSVEPMSGRSEQFF TGCAGCGTCGAGCCTATGAGCGGGAGAAGTGAGCAGTTCTTC
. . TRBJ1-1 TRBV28 CASRIDGPNTEAFF TGTGCCAGCAGGATTGACGGACCGAACACTGAAGCTTTCTTT
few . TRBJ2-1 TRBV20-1 CSAILSVSSYNEQFF TGCAGTGCTATCCTTAGCGTGAGCTCCTACAATGAGCAGTTCTTC
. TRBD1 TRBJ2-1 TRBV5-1 CASSLATGGNEQFF TGCGCCAGCAGCTTGGCCACAGGGGGCAATGAGCAGTTCTTC
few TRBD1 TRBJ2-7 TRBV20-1 CSAPGQGSDEQYF TGCAGTGCTCCCGGACAGGGTAGCGACGAGCAGTACTTC
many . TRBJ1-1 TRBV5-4 CASSPTRGANAFF TGTGCCAGCAGCCCTACGCGGGGCGCAAATGCTTTCTTT
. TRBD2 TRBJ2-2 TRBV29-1 CSVRGGANTGELFF TGCAGCGTACGGGGGGGCGCGAACACCGGGGAGCTGTTTTTT
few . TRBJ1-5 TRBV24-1 CATSDSRLPGGNQPQHF TGTGCCACCAGTGATTCCCGACTTCCAGGGGGCAATCAGCCCCAGCATTTT
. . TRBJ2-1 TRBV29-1 CSVRNYNEQFF TGCAGCGTCAGAAACTACAATGAGCAGTTCTTC
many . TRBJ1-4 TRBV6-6 CASSQDGTNEKLFF TGTGCCAGCAGTCAAGACGGGACTAATGAAAAACTGTTTTTT
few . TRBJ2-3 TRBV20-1 CSAPLGGKDTQYF TGCAGTGCCCCTCTCGGTGGCAAAGATACGCAGTATTTT
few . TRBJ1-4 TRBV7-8 CASSHSGADNEKLFF TGTGCCAGCAGTCACTCAGGGGCTGATAATGAAAAACTGTTTTTT
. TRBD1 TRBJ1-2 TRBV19 CASSIPSRGDYGYTF TGTGCCAGTAGTATCCCTTCCAGGGGGGACTATGGCTACACCTTC
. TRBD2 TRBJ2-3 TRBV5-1 CASSLEGGPPDTQYF TGCGCCAGCAGCTTGGAGGGAGGGCCCCCAGATACGCAGTATTTT
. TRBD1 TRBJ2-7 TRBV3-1 CASSPTGANEQYF TGTGCCAGCAGCCCGACAGGGGCCAACGAGCAGTACTTC